Listed below are T cell receptor beta chains from one sample, sequenced in a study of blood T cell repertoires in COVID-19. Produced via immunoSEQ multiplex PCR; TCRdb's table is partial and in-frame only. The sample lists about 140,000 clones; 79% were seen once. The sequenced material came from peripheral blood. Receptors originate from a man aged 55 to 70 with acute or convalescent COVID-19. Each CDR3 is given with its conserved first and last residue. The D gene is left open where the match is weak. Only some rows state a clone size, as once, few, many or a class for expanded clones.

j_call d_call clone_size v_call cdr3_aa cdr3_nt
TRBJ2-7 TRBD2 many TRBV7-3 CASSPPASGSYEQYF TGTGCCAGCAGCCCCCCGGCTAGCGGGAGCTACGAGCAGTACTTC
TRBJ2-1 TRBD2 once TRBV9 CASSNRLAATGDEQFF TGTGCCAGCAGCAACCGGCTAGCGGCCACCGGGGATGAGCAGTTCTTC
TRBJ1-5 - - TRBV6-5 CASSSLTGWGQPQHF TGTGCCAGCAGTTCCTTAACAGGGTGGGGTCAGCCCCAGCATTTT
TRBJ2-2 TRBD2 - TRBV10-3 CAISGPSGAGELFF TGTGCCATCAGTGGGCCTAGCGGTGCCGGGGAGCTGTTTTTT
TRBJ1-4 - - TRBV30 CAWQGLGEKLFF TGTGCCTGGCAGGGTTTAGGTGAAAAACTGTTTTTT
TRBJ1-2 TRBD1 - TRBV30 CAWDHGQGRSYTF TGTGCCTGGGATCATGGACAGGGTCGTAGCTACACCTTC
TRBJ1-1 TRBD1 - TRBV29-1 CSVQGAHGYTEAFF TGCAGCGTCCAGGGGGCGCACGGGTACACTGAAGCTTTCTTT
TRBJ2-7 TRBD1 - TRBV6-6 CASSRRTGASSYEQYF TGTGCCAGCAGTAGACGGACAGGGGCTAGCTCCTACGAGCAGTACTTC
TRBJ2-2 - - TRBV7-3 CASSLGAGVNTGELFF TGTGCCAGCAGCTTAGGTGCAGGGGTGAACACCGGGGAGCTGTTTTTT
TRBJ1-3 TRBD1 - TRBV19 CASSIGGTAGNTIYF TGTGCCAGTAGTATCGGAGGGACAGCTGGAAACACCATATATTTT
TRBJ2-2 - - TRBV6-2/TRBV6-3 CASSTGTLSRELFF TGTGCCAGCAGCACCGGGACACTTTCCAGGGAGCTGTTTTTT
TRBJ1-2 - once TRBV6-2/TRBV6-3 CASSSAGSNVYGYTF TGTGCCAGCAGTTCGGCAGGTTCGAATGTCTATGGCTACACCTTC
TRBJ2-1 TRBD2 - TRBV4-1 CASSHGGRVGNEQFF TGCGCCAGCAGCCACGGCGGGAGAGTAGGCAATGAGCAGTTCTTC
TRBJ1-1 - - TRBV30 CAWIRGGINTEAFF TGTGCCTGGATCCGGGGAGGGATCAACACTGAAGCTTTCTTT
TRBJ1-1 - once TRBV5-1 CASSLAWGGGTEAFF TGCGCCAGCAGCTTGGCCTGGGGAGGGGGTACTGAAGCTTTCTTT
TRBJ1-2 - - TRBV7-2 CASSPSGGYGYTF TGTGCCAGCAGCCCGAGTGGCGGGTATGGCTACACCTTC
TRBJ2-7 - - TRBV6-6 CASSYSQGNRPYEQYF TGTGCCAGCAGTTACTCCCAGGGCAACCGACCCTACGAGCAGTACTTC
TRBJ2-7 - - TRBV5-1 CASSSKLTGGYEQYF TGCGCCAGCAGCTCGAAACTTACAGGCGGATACGAGCAGTACTTC
TRBJ1-2 TRBD1 - TRBV28 CASSVRDRAFGYTF TGTGCCAGCAGTGTCCGGGACAGGGCGTTTGGCTACACCTTC
TRBJ2-7 - - TRBV12-3/TRBV12-4 CASSFRGAYEQYF TGTGCCAGCAGTTTCAGGGGGGCCTACGAGCAGTACTTC
TRBJ2-1 - - TRBV21-1 CASSIRTGWDRLEGNSYNEQFF TGTGCCAGCAGCATTCGGACCGGTTGGGACAGGCTAGAGGGGAACTCCTACAATGAGCAGTTCTTC
TRBJ1-1 - few TRBV19 CASKRGGPSDTEAFF TGTGCCAGTAAGCGCGGGGGCCCTAGTGACACTGAAGCTTTCTTT
TRBJ1-5 - - TRBV4-2 CASSRRQDNQPQHF TGTGCCAGCAGCCGCAGACAGGACAATCAGCCCCAGCATTTT
TRBJ2-5 - once TRBV7-2 CASTQGETQYF TGTGCCAGCACCCAGGGAGAGACCCAGTACTTC
TRBJ1-6 TRBD1 - TRBV7-9 CASSRQGAGDSPLHF TGTGCCAGCAGCCGACAGGGGGCTGGGGATTCACCCCTCCACTTT
TRBJ1-6 - - TRBV18 CASSPMQGYDDSPLHF TGTGCCAGCTCACCGATGCAGGGTTATGACGATTCACCCCTCCACTTT
TRBJ2-1 TRBD2 - TRBV15 CATSPAHLAAAEQFF TGTGCCACCAGCCCGGCCCACCTAGCGGCGGCTGAGCAGTTCTTC
TRBJ2-2 TRBD2 - TRBV20-1 CSASRSGRTGELFF TGCAGTGCTAGTCGTAGCGGGAGGACCGGGGAGCTGTTTTTT
TRBJ1-5 - - TRBV6-2/TRBV6-3 CASSYEEYPQHF TGTGCCAGCAGTTACGAGGAATACCCCCAGCATTTT
TRBJ1-6 - - TRBV28 CASSFQNGGGSYNSPLHF TGTGCCAGCAGTTTTCAGAACGGGGGGGGCTCCTATAATTCACCCCTCCACTTT
TRBJ2-3 TRBD2 - TRBV19 CASSRDYPTDTQYF TGTGCCAGTAGTAGGGACTATCCAACAGATACGCAGTATTTT
TRBJ2-2 - many TRBV12-3/TRBV12-4 CASSWESTGELFF TGTGCCAGCAGTTGGGAGTCCACCGGGGAGCTGTTTTTT
TRBJ1-4 - - TRBV5-4 CASSLPGANEKLFF TGTGCCAGCAGCTTACCAGGGGCTAATGAAAAACTGTTTTTT
TRBJ2-5 - once TRBV5-4 CASSLVGSGETQYF TGTGCCAGCAGCTTGGTAGGGAGCGGTGAGACCCAGTACTTC
TRBJ2-1 - - TRBV14 CASSIGREQFF TGTGCCAGCAGCATAGGCAGGGAGCAGTTCTTC
TRBJ2-1 TRBD2 - TRBV28 CASSPFGGSGHNEQFF TGTGCCAGCAGTCCCTTCGGCGGGAGTGGTCACAATGAGCAGTTCTTC
TRBJ1-5 TRBD1 - TRBV7-6 CASSLSAGTGTQPQHF TGTGCCAGCAGCTTATCGGCGGGGACAGGGACTCAGCCCCAGCATTTT
TRBJ2-7 TRBD2 few TRBV19 CASSRPGLAGGAYEQYF TGTGCCAGTAGTCGCCCGGGACTAGCGGGAGGGGCCTACGAGCAGTACTTC
TRBJ2-2 TRBD1 - TRBV19 CASSVGTGKGGELFF TGTGCCAGTAGTGTCGGGACAGGGAAAGGTGGGGAGCTGTTTTTT
TRBJ1-5 TRBD1 - TRBV27 CASSPRGENQPQHF TGTGCCAGCAGTCCCAGGGGGGAAAATCAGCCCCAGCATTTT
TRBJ2-5 - few TRBV6-5 CASTPLWRAGETQYF TGTGCCAGCACCCCCCTGTGGCGGGCAGGAGAGACCCAGTACTTC
TRBJ1-1 TRBD1 once TRBV5-1 CASSPRTGPRSTEAFF TGCGCCAGCAGCCCACGGACAGGACCCAGGAGCACTGAAGCTTTCTTT
TRBJ1-6 - - TRBV9 CASSDSPGTFNSPLHF TGTGCCAGCAGCGATTCCCCCGGGACATTTAATTCACCCCTCCACTTT
TRBJ2-1 TRBD2 - TRBV28 CASSFGLAGENEQFF TGTGCCAGCAGTTTTGGGCTAGCGGGAGAGAATGAGCAGTTCTTC
TRBJ1-1 - - TRBV18 CASLGGYRANTEAFF TGTGCCAGCCTCGGGGGGTACAGGGCGAACACTGAAGCTTTCTTT
TRBJ1-1 - - TRBV19 CASTLLQGIEAFF TGTGCCAGTACCTTACTACAGGGCATTGAAGCTTTCTTT
TRBJ2-1 TRBD2 - TRBV9 CASSTGTSGTLYNEQFF TGTGCCAGCAGTACCGGGACTAGCGGGACATTGTACAATGAGCAGTTCTTC
TRBJ2-1 - - TRBV7-9 CASSRMGLGEQFF TGTGCCAGCAGCCGAATGGGACTTGGTGAGCAGTTCTTC
TRBJ1-1 - - TRBV2 CASSERAGGGTEAFF TGTGCCAGCAGTGAACGGGCAGGAGGTGGGACTGAAGCTTTCTTT
TRBJ2-7 - - TRBV30 CAWTPGISYEQYF TGTGCCTGGACCCCGGGGATTTCCTACGAGCAGTACTTC